Presented here are 18 T cell receptor beta chains from one specimen sequenced in a study of blood T cell repertoires in COVID-19. Profiling relied on immunoSEQ multiplex PCR, and the TCRdb table lists in-frame clones only, not all of them. Counted here are around 150,000 clones, around 77% occurring once; the ten biggest clones make up 2.5% to 3.5%. Material: peripheral blood. The origin of the receptors is a man between 65 and 85 years old with acute or convalescent COVID-19.

The rearrangement uses TRBV7-9 and TRBJ1-1; 8 bases line up with TRBD1. V was clipped by 5 bases and J by 1 base; unmatched bases: 3. The CDR3 is 14 residues long. The germline CDR1 and CDR2 sequences are SEHNR and FQNEAQ (reference sequence). CDR3 amino acids: CASSKGQGNTEAFF. The CDR3 DNA follows: TGTGCCAGCAGCAAAGGACAGGGGAACACTGAAGCTTTCTTT.

This clone was seen a single time. This rearrangement joins TRBV5-6 to TRBJ1-2; D perhaps matches TRBD1 (6 bases). This CDR3 has 14 residues. V was shortened by 1 base and J by 2 bases, with 9 bases between the two germline ends. Germline V gene data show CDR1 as SGHDT and CDR2 as YYEEEE. CDR3 DNA sequence: TGTGCCAGCAGCTTGCCAGGGGAAAACTATGGCTACACCTTC. Its protein product is CASSLPGENYGYTF.

As to this clone: Germline is not matched at one junction end, which may reflect a read error. V is TRBV7-7 and J is TRBJ2-1; possible D gene TRBD2, 5 bases. The CDR3 is 15 amino acids. Germline-derived CDR1 and CDR2 are SSHAT and FNYEAQ (reference sequence). The CDR3 is CASSLEEGSYNEQFF. The CDR3 DNA sequence: TGTGCTAGCAGCTTAGAAGAGGGATCCTACAATGAGCAGTTCTTC.

The chain recombines TRBV19 with TRBJ2-2, with D possibly TRBD2 on 6 matching bases. The V and J ends lost 5 bases and 0 bases respectively, with 10 bases between them. Germline V gene data show CDR1 as LNHDA and CDR2 as SQIVND (reference sequence). This CDR3 is 15 amino acids long. CDR3 DNA sequence: TGTGCCAGTAGTTTCGGGACTTCGAACACCGGGGAGCTGTTTTTT. This translates into CASSFGTSNTGELFF.

The chain couples TRBV28 to TRBJ2-1; possibly TRBD2 for D (6 bases). The V and J ends lost 3 bases and 6 bases respectively, with 15 bases between them. Germline V CDR1 and CDR2: MDHEN, SYDVKM. There are 15 residues in the CDR3. CDR3 nucleotide sequence: TGTGCCAGCAGTTTCGGGGGTCCTGCGCTCAATGAGCAGTTCTTC. Its protein product is CASSFGGPALNEQFF. Drawing the rest from reference TRBV28 and TRBJ2-1, the complete variable domain is DVKVTQSSRYLVKRTGEKVFLECVQDMDHENMFWYRQDPGLGLRLIYFSYDVKMKEKGDIPEGYSVSREKKERFSLILESASTNQTSMYLCASSFGGPALNEQFFGPGTRLTVL.

This clone was seen once. The chain recombines TRBV5-4 with TRBJ2-3, with 10 bases matching TRBD2. Germline trimming cut 1 base from V and 5 bases from J; bases unmatched to any gene: 7. CDR1 and CDR2 from the germline V gene are SGHNT and YYREEE (reference sequence). CDR3 length: 16 residues. In DNA, the CDR3 is TGTGCCAGCAGCTTGCGCCTAGCGGGAGCAGGAGATACGCAGTATTTT. Translating it yields CASSLRLAGAGDTQYF.

The rearrangement joins TRBV27 to TRBJ2-1; 7 bases align to TRBD2. Trimming at V came to 0 bases and at J to 4 bases, leaving 9 bases not matched to a gene. CDR1 is MNHEY, CDR2 SMNVEV, per germline (reference sequence). CDR3 length equals 17 residues. The CDR3 is CASSLSTSARAYNEQFF. CDR3 coding DNA: TGTGCCAGCAGTTTATCCACTAGCGCCCGAGCTTACAATGAGCAGTTCTTC.

As regards this clone: The sample carries other DNA sequences with the same CDR3. This chain links TRBV5-1 with TRBJ2-1; 8 bases match TRBD1. CDR3 length: 13 amino acids. Germline assignment: CDR1 SGHRS and CDR2 YFSETQ. V lost 4 bases, J lost 9 bases, and 6 bases stayed unmatched. DNA for the CDR3: TGCGCCAGCAGCCCCGGACAGGGTGGTGAGCAGTTCTTC. As protein: CASSPGQGGEQFF.

The rearrangement links TRBV10-3 to TRBJ2-7, with D unclear. The CDR3 runs 11 residues. Per germline, CDR1 ENHRY and CDR2 SYGVKD. V lost 2 bases to trimming and J lost 7 bases, with 6 bases between them. Here the CDR3 DNA reads TGTGCCATCAGTGAGCTCGGGGAGCAGTACTTC. It specifies CAISELGEQYF.

Here the CDR3 DNA reads TGTGCCAGCAGCGTACCCGGGGGACAAAAAGCGGGAGTCTCCGAGCAGTACTTC. Its translation: CASSVPGGQKAGVSEQYF. V gene TRBV5-4 combines with J gene TRBJ2-7, with TRBD2 matching over 8 bases. The CDR3 has 18 residues. V dropped 4 bases and J dropped 6; count of bases not matched to a gene: 21. Germline values: CDR1 SGHNT, CDR2 YYREEE (reference sequence).

J is TRBJ1-6 and V is TRBV5-5, with TRBD1 identical over 9 bases. V lost 7 bases and J lost 6; bases outside the gene matches: 14. Germline CDR1 is SGHKS and CDR2 is YYEKEE (reference sequence). CDR3 length: 17 residues. The CDR3 reads CASRREDRGSSNSPLHF. CDR3 nucleotide sequence: TGTGCCAGCCGACGGGAGGACAGGGGCTCGTCTAATTCACCCCTCCACTTT. Based on the CDR3 plus reference TRBV5-5 and TRBJ1-6, the full variable domain is DAGVTQSPTHLIKTRGQQVTLRCSPISGHKSVSWYQQVLGQGPQFIFQYYEKEERGRGNFPDRFSARQFPNYSSELNVNALLLGDSALYLCASRREDRGSSNSPLHFGNGTRLTVT.

There are a few counts of this clone. V usage is TRBV11-2 and J usage is TRBJ2-7, with 8 bases that match TRBD2. CDR1 is SGHAT and CDR2 is FQNNGV in the germline V gene. The CDR3 is 15 amino acids. Losses at the gene ends were 3 bases for V and 4 bases for J; bases not matched to a gene: 8. The CDR3 DNA is TGTGCCAGCAGCTTGCGGGGGGCCTTAATGTACGAGCAGTACTTC. Translation gives CASSLRGALMYEQYF.

This clone has just one count. The rearrangement uses TRBV20-1 and TRBJ2-3, with D maybe TRBD2 (5 bases). The CDR3 contains 14 residues. From germline, CDR1 is DFQATT and CDR2 SNEGSKA (reference sequence). Trimming removed 3 bases at V and 0 bases at J, with 10 bases between. Written as DNA, the CDR3 is TGCAGTGCTAGTCCGGGGATCAGCACAGATACGCAGTATTTT. It is translated as CSASPGISTDTQYF.

The sample holds a few counts of this clone. This sequence joins TRBV30 and TRBJ2-3; 7 bases line up with TRBD2. With V trimmed by 1 base and J by 4 bases, 5 bases remained unmatched. The CDR3 is 14 residues long. Germline V gene sequence: CDR1 GTSNPN, CDR2 SVGIG (reference sequence). CDR3 loop: CAWSGRDYSDTQYF. The DNA for the CDR3 is TGTGCCTGGAGTGGTCGGGACTATTCAGATACGCAGTATTTT.

The V gene is TRBV19, the J gene TRBJ1-3, with TRBD1 matching over 8 bases. The CDR3 totals 15 residues. Germline V gives CDR1 LNHDA, CDR2 SQIVND (reference sequence). Unmatched junction bases numbered 11, after V lost 5 bases and J lost 8 bases. This CDR3 reads CASSLGTGPRDTIYF. DNA of the CDR3: TGTGCCAGTAGTCTTGGGACAGGCCCTCGGGACACCATATATTTT.

The chain couples TRBV5-1 to TRBJ2-7, with 8 nucleotides matching TRBD1. V was clipped by 4 bases and J by 3 bases; unmatched bases: 12. Looked up from germline, CDR1 is SGHRS and CDR2 is YFSETQ. The CDR3 runs 16 residues. The CDR3: CASSRSPGQDLYEQYF. The DNA for the CDR3 is TGCGCCAGCAGCCGCTCCCCGGGACAGGATCTCTACGAGCAGTACTTC.

This clone was detected only a few times. This chain links TRBV11-3 with TRBJ2-7; 11 bases map to TRBD2. Germline CDR1 and CDR2: SGHNT and YENEEA. The CDR3 covers 15 residues. Trimming removed 5 bases from V and 0 bases from J; junction bases left unmatched: 3. The CDR3 reads CASSPGLAVSYEQYF. The CDR3, as DNA: TGTGCCAGCAGCCCGGGACTAGCGGTCTCCTACGAGCAGTACTTC.

The chain combines TRBV6-1 with TRBJ1-2; D gene ambiguous. From germline, CDR1 is MNHNS and CDR2 SASEGT. The ends were cut back, 1 base at V and 4 bases at J, with 7 bases in the middle. This CDR3 is 13 amino acids long. CDR3 sequence: CASSEGSLYGYTF. The CDR3 DNA reads as TGTGCCAGCAGTGAAGGGAGTCTCTATGGCTACACCTTC.